This T cell receptor (beta chain) was observed in a study of Ad26.COV2.S vaccination and SARS-CoV-2 variants. In the case of this clone: What it binds is unknown.

The CDR3 spans 15 residues. Per germline, CDR1 SEHNR and CDR2 FQNEAQ (reference sequence). V gave up 4 bases and J gave up 4 bases; unmatched junction bases: 6. As to treatment: over 15 received Ad26.COV2.S at low or high dose, single or two shots; about 5 received placebo; per-sample allocation not given. Sampling took place 63 days after the first vaccine or placebo injection. Only in-frame clones appear in the TCRdb table, and some are missing; sequencing was by immunoSEQ multiplex PCR. The sample consists of 200,000 to 300,000 clones, approximately 87% of them appearing once. Findings and limits, study-wide: It was vaccine recipients, not placebo recipients, who had the higher spike-specific TCR breadth. Breadth of non-spike TCRs did not differ between vaccinees and placebo recipients.

The rearrangement joins TRBV7-9 to TRBJ2-7; TRBD1 matches at 11 bases. Sequencing used peripheral blood, obtained in a trial of Ad26.COV2.S vaccine versus placebo. The source is a person aged 18-60 years who received the Ad26.COV2.S COVID-19 vaccine or a placebo. CDR3: CASSSRDRGEYEQYF. CDR3 DNA sequence: TGTGCCAGCAGCTCCCGGGACAGGGGGGAATACGAGCAGTACTTC.